This passage covers 26 T cell receptor beta chains from one sample sequenced in a study of T-cell reconstitution after alpha-beta-depleted transplantation in children. Unique molecular identifiers were used to barcode this TCRbeta library. TCRdb re-derived calls from the PCR reads in MiXCR, one entry per CDR3 protein. The sample holds fewer than 750,000 distinct CDR3 sequences, 23% seen once. This specimen was PBMCs, mostly from graft donor cells, taken 360 days after TCRalphabeta/CD19-depleted stem cell transplant. Receptors were obtained from a boy less than two years old who had a stem cell transplant for acute myeloid leukemia, so the T cells may come from the graft donor.

This clonotype was observed a few times. The chain employs TRBV7-7 and TRBJ2-2; either TRBD1 or TRBD2 may supply D (6 bases each). CDR3 length: 15 residues. Trimming shortened V by 5 bases and J by 3 bases, and 13 bases separated the two germline ends. Germline V gene data show CDR1 as SSHAT and CDR2 as FNYEAQ (reference sequence). DNA for the CDR3: TGTGCCAGCAGCCGCGGGACATTACACACCGGGGAGCTGTTTTTT. Translation: CASSRGTLHTGELFF.

This clonotype came up many times. The J gene is TRBJ1-1, the V gene TRBV15, with D hard to call. CDR1 LNHNV and CDR2 YYDKDF come from the germline V gene (reference sequence). V shed 0 bases and J shed 6 bases, with 20 bases lying between them. The CDR3 runs to 17 residues. The CDR3, as DNA: TGTGCCACCAGCAGAGATTACCCCGGCGTTGGGGAGCCTGAAGCTTTCTTT. Protein sequence: CATSRDYPGVGEPEAFF.

In its sample, this clonotype was seen many times. The V gene is TRBV11-2, the J gene TRBJ2-1, with TRBD2 matching over 12 bases. The CDR3 is 18 amino acids. Germline V gene lookup returns CDR1 SGHAT and CDR2 FQNNGV. The V and J ends lost 4 bases and 9 bases, in that order; junction bases with no gene match: 16. CDR3 in DNA: TGTGCCAGCAGCTCCAGACTAAAGGCTAGCGGGGGGGCACCTGAGCAGTTCTTC. It codes for CASSSRLKASGGAPEQFF.

The CDR3 DNA is TGTGCCAGCAGCGGCAAGCAGGGTTTGGCTGGAAACACCATATATTTT. Protein product: CASSGKQGLAGNTIYF. V is TRBV3-1 and J is TRBJ1-3; tentative D call: TRBD1 (5 bases). Germline V lookup: CDR1 LGHDT, CDR2 YNNKEL (reference sequence). The CDR3 is 16 amino acids. Trimming shortened V by 5 bases and J by 2 bases, and 16 bases separated the two germline ends.

The table lists this clonotype with many counts. This chain links TRBV5-6 with TRBJ2-1; 12 bases match TRBD1. The CDR3 spans 16 residues. Losses at the gene ends were 1 base for V and 7 bases for J; bases not matched to a gene: 6. Germline CDR1 and CDR2: SGHDT and YYEEEE. As DNA, the CDR3 is TGTGCCAGCAGCTTGATGGGACAGGGGGCATTAAATGAGCAGTTCTTC. Protein product: CASSLMGQGALNEQFF.

This chain joins TRBV20-1 and TRBJ2-7; D not certain. V was trimmed by 2 bases and J by 3 bases, leaving 14 bases between them. The germline CDR1 and CDR2 sequences are DFQATT and SNEGSKA (reference sequence). This CDR3 spans 14 amino acids. In DNA form, the CDR3 reads TGCAGTGCTAGATATCGACACACCAACTACGAGCAGTACGTC. Amino acid sequence: CSARYRHTNYEQYV.

The rearrangement uses TRBV11-2 and TRBJ1-2; D unclear. Germline CDR1 is SGHAT and CDR2 is FQNNGV. V lost 0 bases and J lost 4, with 15 bases in between. The CDR3 is made up of 16 amino acids. The CDR3, as DNA: TGTGCCAGCAGCTTAGAAAGTTGGGCGGCACCCTATGGCTACACCTTC. Its protein is CASSLESWAAPYGYTF.

This clonotype was observed many times. The J gene is TRBJ2-5, the V gene TRBV12-5; possible D gene TRBD2, 5 bases. V was clipped by 3 bases and J by 0 bases, with 11 bases between them. The CDR3 contains 15 residues. Germline loops: CDR1 LGHNT, CDR2 FRNRAP. CDR3 region: CASGFGGGYQETQYF. For the CDR3, the DNA is TGTGCTAGTGGTTTTGGTGGCGGGTACCAAGAGACCCAGTACTTC.

This clonotype occurred a few times. The chain carries TRBV9 and TRBJ2-2, with D unclear. The CDR3 extends over 13 amino acids. Germline V gene data show CDR1 as SGDLS and CDR2 as YYNGEE. The germline V and J ends were trimmed by 5 bases and 4 bases, with 9 bases remaining between them. The CDR3 loop reads CASSRSSTGELFF. As DNA, the CDR3 is TGTGCCAGCAGTCGTAGTTCCACCGGGGAGCTGTTTTTT.

This rearrangement joins TRBV4-1 to TRBJ1-1; 7 positions agree with TRBD1. The CDR3 loop spans 15 amino acids. Looked up from germline, CDR1 is MGHRA and CDR2 is YSYEKL. Losses at the gene ends were 0 bases for V and 8 bases for J; bases not matched to a gene: 9. Here the CDR3 DNA reads TGCGCCAGCAGCCAAGAAACTCTTGAGACAGGGGAAGCTTTCTTT. Protein product: CASSQETLETGEAFF.

This clonotype was detected a few times. This chain links TRBV20-1 with TRBJ1-6; a possible D gene is TRBD1 (5 bases). The V gene lost 3 bases and the J gene lost 5 bases, with 8 bases spanning the gap. From germline, CDR1 is DFQATT and CDR2 SNEGSKA (reference sequence). This CDR3 region has 13 residues. CDR3 coding DNA: TGCAGTGCTAGGGCAGGGAATAATTCACCCCTCCACTTT. Protein sequence: CSARAGNNSPLHF.

The sample holds a few counts of this clonotype. This sequence joins TRBV20-1 and TRBJ2-3; no clear D. The CDR3 runs to 12 residues. Trimming shortened V by 5 bases and J by 6 bases, and 12 bases separated the two germline ends. Germline V gene data show CDR1 as DFQATT and CDR2 as SNEGSKA (reference sequence). The CDR3 nucleotides read TGCAGTGCTTTCGACTGGCAGGATACGCAGTATTTT. The encoded protein is CSAFDWQDTQYF.

There are a few counts of this clonotype. This chain links TRBV7-2 with TRBJ2-1; the D call may be TRBD1 or TRBD2 (6 bases each). The V gene lost 4 bases and the J gene lost 5 bases, with 15 bases spanning the gap. The CDR3 has 15 amino acids. Germline CDR1 reads SGHTA; CDR2 reads FQGNSA. The CDR3 loop reads CASSSQGLKHNEQFF. Written as DNA, the CDR3 is TGTGCCAGCAGCTCACAGGGACTTAAACACAATGAGCAGTTCTTC.

This rearrangement joins TRBV12-3 or TRBV12-4 to TRBJ1-1; perhaps TRBD1 as D (5 bases). This CDR3 has 12 amino acids. Trimming cost V 8 bases and J 8 bases, with 15 bases left between them. CDR3 loop: CASSPVDREAFF. The CDR3 DNA follows: TGTGCCAGCTCGCCTGTCGACAGAGAAGCTTTCTTT.

This clonotype has more than one count but fewer than ten. This rearrangement joins TRBV5-1 to TRBJ2-5; 7 bases are a match to TRBD1. Germline CDR1 SGHRS, CDR2 YFSETQ. The trim removed 3 bases at V and 3 bases at J, leaving 8 bases unmatched. This CDR3 is 15 amino acids long. CDR3 region: CASSWQPGQKETQYF. In nucleotides, the CDR3 is TGCGCCAGCAGCTGGCAACCGGGACAGAAAGAGACCCAGTACTTC.

In its sample, this clonotype was seen many times. The J gene is TRBJ2-7, the V gene TRBV20-1; weak D call: TRBD1 (5 bases). CDR3 length: 14 residues. V was trimmed by 1 base and J by 3 bases, leaving 13 bases between them. Germline CDR1 and CDR2: DFQATT and SNEGSKA (reference sequence). The CDR3 sequence is CSARGKQDHYEQYF. The CDR3 DNA follows: TGCAGTGCTAGAGGCAAACAGGACCACTACGAGCAGTACTTC.

This clonotype was observed a few times. The chain uses TRBV11-2 and TRBJ2-7, with a tentative D call TRBD1 (5 bases). V shed 4 bases and J shed 4 bases, with 11 bases lying between them. Germline-derived CDR1 and CDR2 are SGHAT and FQNNGV. CDR3 size: 13 residues. The CDR3, as DNA: TGTGCCAGCAGCTGGACACAAGAATACGAGCAGTACGTC. Encoded protein: CASSWTQEYEQYV.

This clonotype was detected many times. This rearrangement joins TRBV2 to TRBJ1-2; 8 nucleotides align to TRBD1. V gave up 6 bases and J gave up 8 bases; unmatched junction bases: 8. The CDR3 is made up of 13 amino acids. CDR1 is SNHLY, CDR2 FYNNEI, per germline. CDR3 bases: TGTGCCAGCAGCGCGGACAGGGTAGTCGGCTACACCTTC. Its protein is CASSADRVVGYTF.

The genes are TRBV9 and TRBJ2-2, with TRBD1 identical over 7 bases. CDR3 length: 16 amino acids. Per the germline V gene, CDR1 is SGDLS and CDR2 is YYNGEE. The ends lost 0 bases at V and 3 bases at J; junction bases unmatched: 5. The CDR3 protein is CASSVALTGDTGELFF. In DNA form, the CDR3 reads TGTGCCAGCAGCGTAGCCCTTACAGGGGACACCGGGGAGCTGTTTTTT.

At least ten counts were recorded for this clonotype. The chain carries TRBV20-1 and TRBJ2-7; either TRBD1 or TRBD2 may fit D (5 bases each). Per germline, CDR1 DFQATT and CDR2 SNEGSKA (reference sequence). The CDR3 sequence is 13 residues long. V lost 6 bases and J lost 5, with 17 bases in between. In DNA form, the CDR3 reads TGCAGTGCCCGCGCAGTCGTGGGACACGAGCAGTACTTC. Its protein product is CSARAVVGHEQYF.

The sample holds a few counts of this clonotype. The V gene is TRBV7-2, the J gene TRBJ2-5, with TRBD2 matching over 10 bases. CDR1 is SGHTA, CDR2 FQGNSA, per germline. The CDR3 sequence is 15 residues long. J gave up 1 base and V 3 bases, and 2 bases lay outside the gene matches. The CDR3 DNA follows: TGTGCCAGCAGCTTTAGCGGGGGGATCCAAGAGACCCAGTACTTC. Its translation: CASSFSGGIQETQYF.

This clonotype was counted only a few times. DNA of the CDR3: TGTGCCAGCAGCCCCTGGACAGGGCGGATAGGTTCACCCCTCCACTTT. It is translated as CASSPWTGRIGSPLHF. The chain is built from TRBV5-5 and TRBJ1-6; 8 nucleotides align to TRBD1. There are 16 residues in the CDR3. J lost 9 bases, V lost 4 bases, and 12 bases had no gene match. Per germline, CDR1 SGHKS and CDR2 YYEKEE (reference sequence).

This clonotype showed up just a few times. The V gene is TRBV18, the J gene TRBJ2-2; D is undetermined. Germline CDR1 reads KGHSH; CDR2 reads LQKENI. Trimming stripped 2 bases from V and 0 bases from J, with 16 bases between. The CDR3 extends over 18 amino acids. The CDR3 spells CASSPYFRSSTNTGELFF. In DNA, the CDR3 is TGTGCCAGCTCACCATATTTCAGGAGCAGTACGAACACCGGGGAGCTGTTTTTT.

This clonotype has a handful of counts. The genes are TRBV7-6 and TRBJ2-5, with 13 bases matching TRBD2. Germline V gene lookup returns CDR1 SGHVS and CDR2 FNYEAQ. Trimming removed 1 base from V and 3 bases from J; junction bases left unmatched: 2. This CDR3 is 16 amino acids long. CDR3 protein: CASSLGLAGGEETQYF. The DNA of the CDR3 is TGTGCCAGCAGCTTAGGACTAGCGGGGGGTGAAGAGACCCAGTACTTC.

The CDR3 reads CASSLRGGLSSYNEQFF. DNA of the CDR3: TGTGCCAGCAGCCTCCGGGGGGGTCTAAGCTCCTACAATGAGCAGTTCTTC. The V and J genes are TRBV11-2 and TRBJ2-1; 8 bases match TRBD2. CDR1 and CDR2 from the germline V gene are SGHAT and FQNNGV. V gave up 5 bases and J gave up 0 bases; unmatched junction bases: 9. The CDR3 runs to 17 residues.

The rearrangement links TRBV15 to TRBJ1-5, with 7 bases identical to TRBD1. Trimming cost V 0 bases and J 4 bases; bases outside gene matches: 6. The germline CDR1 and CDR2 sequences are LNHNV and YYDKDF (reference sequence). The CDR3 is made up of 16 amino acids. CDR3 in amino acids: CATSRDRAGGNQPQHF. In nucleotides, the CDR3 is TGTGCCACCAGCAGAGATCGGGCAGGGGGAAATCAGCCCCAGCATTTT.